The source of this T cell receptor beta chain is a study of blood T cell repertoires in COVID-19. As concerns this clone: Other DNA sequences of this sample code for an identical CDR3.

Germline CDR1 reads SGHRS; CDR2 reads YFSETQ. The CDR3 sequence is 16 residues long. Trimming took off 0 bases at V and 1 base at J, with 12 bases between the two ends. Only in-frame clones appear in the TCRdb table, and some are missing; sequencing was by immunoSEQ multiplex PCR. Of some 250,000 clones in the sample, roughly nine tenths were seen once. Sequenced: peripheral blood. This rearrangement joins TRBV5-1 to TRBJ2-3, with D tentatively TRBD1 (5 bases). The origin of this receptor is a man aged 60-69 years who had recovered from COVID-19. The CDR3 region has the DNA TGCGCCAGCAGCTTGGCCGGGCAGGGTGGCACAGATACGCAGTATTTT. Its protein product is CASSLAGQGGTDTQYF. Using reference TRBV5-1 and TRBJ2-3 for the parts outside the CDR3, the full variable domain is KAGVTQTPRYLIKTRGQQVTLSCSPISGHRSVSWYQQTPGQGLQFLFEYFSETQRNKGNFPGRFSGRQFSNSRSEMNVSTLELGDSALYLCASSLAGQGGTDTQYFGPGTRLTVL.